Shown below are 17 T cell receptor beta chains from a single sample sequenced in a study of cytomegalovirus exposure and HLA in healthy donors. PCR primers comprised 60 Vbeta and 13 Jbeta primers. Sequencing used immunoSEQ multiplex PCR; TCRdb keeps in-frame clones, though not all of them. The repertoire consists of under 95,000 clones, with roughly 77% occurring once and the leading ten covering under 2.5%. Sequencing input: PBMCs. These receptors were obtained from a man aged 35 to 55 in good health and CMV-seronegative.

The V and J genes are TRBV7-8 and TRBJ2-1, with TRBD2 as a possible D gene (7 bases). Germline V gene sequence: CDR1 SGHVS, CDR2 FQNEAQ. The CDR3 consists of 15 residues. Trimming pared 5 bases from V and 9 bases from J, leaving 20 bases between. CDR3 amino acids: CASSHLSGGPFEQFF. The CDR3 nucleotides are TGTGCCAGCAGCCACCTCTCCGGGGGGCCCTTTGAGCAGTTCTTC.

The chain joins TRBV5-1 to TRBJ1-1, with a tentative D call TRBD1 (5 bases). This CDR3 contains 13 residues. With 0 bases removed from V and 3 bases from J, the gap between germline ends came to 6 bases. From germline, CDR1 is SGHRS and CDR2 YFSETQ. The CDR3 is CASSLVGDTEAFF. The DNA for the CDR3 is TGCGCCAGCAGCTTGGTAGGGGACACTGAAGCTTTCTTT.

This chain joins TRBV6-1 and TRBJ1-4, with 8 nucleotides matching TRBD1. The CDR3 has 15 amino acids. CDR1 is MNHNS, CDR2 SASEGT, per germline. Trimming took 8 bases from V and 6 from J; bases not matched to a gene: 11. DNA of the CDR3: TGTGCCAGCGGACAGGGAACTCACTCGTATGAAAAACTGTTTTTT. It is translated as CASGQGTHSYEKLFF.

As regards this clone: At one of its ends the junction is not consistent with the germline gene, which may arise from a read error. V is TRBV7-7 and J is TRBJ2-7, with 8 bases aligning to TRBD2. Germline loops: CDR1 SSHAT, CDR2 FNYEAQ (reference sequence). CDR3 size: 16 residues. Here the CDR3 DNA reads TGTGCTAGCAGCCCGGGGGGGGCAGGGTCCCCCTACGAGCAGTACTTC. Amino acids: CASSPGGAGSPYEQYF.

The CDR3 protein is CASSPRTSGRYQETQYF. The DNA for the CDR3 is TGTGCCAGCAGCCCGAGGACTAGCGGGAGGTACCAAGAGACCCAGTACTTC. V usage is TRBV5-4 and J usage is TRBJ2-5, with 14 bases that match TRBD2. CDR1 and CDR2 (germline): SGHNT, YYREEE (reference sequence). This CDR3 spans 17 amino acids. V gave up 4 bases and J gave up 0 bases; unmatched junction bases: 5. Filled out from reference TRBV5-4 and TRBJ2-5, the complete variable domain reads ETGVTQSPTHLIKTRGQQVTLRCSSQSGHNTVSWYQQALGQGPQFIFQYYREEENGRGNFPPRFSGLQFPNYSSELNVNALELDDSALYLCASSPRTSGRYQETQYFGPGTRLLVL.

The sample holds many counts of this clone. V usage is TRBV6-5 and J usage is TRBJ2-5, with D maybe TRBD1 (6 bases). Trimming removed 6 bases from V and 2 bases from J, with 16 bases in between. Germline V lookup: CDR1 MNHEY, CDR2 SVGAGI. The CDR3 has 15 amino acids. The CDR3 here is CASRGLDRTQETQYF. For the CDR3, the DNA is TGTGCCAGCAGAGGACTCGACAGGACGCAAGAGACCCAGTACTTC.

The chain carries TRBV5-4 and TRBJ1-3; tentatively, D is TRBD1 (6 bases). Germline V gives CDR1 SGHNT, CDR2 YYREEE (reference sequence). CDR3 length: 17 residues. V gave up 0 bases and J gave up 3 bases, with 16 bases separating them. In nucleotides, the CDR3 is TGTGCCAGCAGCTTGGGGCGCCAGGGGACACTTGGAAACACCATATATTTT. This encodes CASSLGRQGTLGNTIYF. The full variable domain, completed using reference TRBV5-4 and TRBJ1-3, is ETGVTQSPTHLIKTRGQQVTLRCSSQSGHNTVSWYQQALGQGPQFIFQYYREEENGRGNFPPRFSGLQFPNYSSELNVNALELDDSALYLCASSLGRQGTLGNTIYFGEGSWLTVV.

This chain uses TRBV5-4 with TRBJ2-7; 7 bases match TRBD2. This CDR3 spans 13 amino acids. Trimming took 4 bases from V and 3 from J; bases not matched to a gene: 4. The germline V gene encodes CDR1 SGHNT and CDR2 YYREEE (reference sequence). The CDR3 is CASSLGGGYEQYF. In DNA form, the CDR3 reads TGTGCCAGCAGCCTGGGGGGGGGCTACGAGCAGTACTTC.

The chain recombines TRBV5-6 with TRBJ2-3; the D is unclear. Looked up from germline, CDR1 is SGHDT and CDR2 is YYEEEE. V shed 1 base and J shed 0 bases, with 9 bases lying between them. This CDR3 has 15 residues. CDR3 sequence: CASSLYPGSTDTQYF. The CDR3 bases are TGTGCCAGCAGCTTGTATCCAGGTAGCACAGATACGCAGTATTTT.

The chain carries TRBV27 and TRBJ1-1, with 9 bases identical to TRBD1. Per the germline V gene, CDR1 is MNHEY and CDR2 is SMNVEV (reference sequence). J was trimmed by 5 bases and V by 5 bases; bases with no gene match: 9. CDR3 length: 15 residues. The CDR3: CASSRQQGARTEAFF. CDR3 sequence (DNA): TGTGCCAGCAGTCGCCAACAGGGGGCGCGTACTGAAGCTTTCTTT.

The chain uses TRBV7-9 and TRBJ2-3, with TRBD2 as a possible D gene (6 bases). Germline assignment: CDR1 SEHNR and CDR2 FQNEAQ (reference sequence). Trimming pared 5 bases from V and 2 bases from J, leaving 14 bases between. CDR3 size: 15 residues. In DNA form, the CDR3 reads TGTGCCAGCAGCCCCGGGCTAGCGAACACAGATACGCAGTATTTT. This gives the protein CASSPGLANTDTQYF.

This clone has just a few counts. The chain links TRBV5-5 to TRBJ1-1; possibly TRBD1 for D (6 bases). V was pared by 2 bases and J by 5 bases, with 10 bases between. The CDR3 has 13 residues. CDR1 is SGHKS, CDR2 YYEKEE, per germline (reference sequence). CDR3 coding DNA: TGTGCCAGCAGCTTACAGGGTCGGACTGAAGCTTTCTTT. Translation gives CASSLQGRTEAFF. The full variable domain, completed using reference TRBV5-5 and TRBJ1-1, is DAGVTQSPTHLIKTRGQQVTLRCSPISGHKSVSWYQQVLGQGPQFIFQYYEKEERGRGNFPDRFSARQFPNYSSELNVNALLLGDSALYLCASSLQGRTEAFFGQGTRLTVV.

The chain couples TRBV5-1 to TRBJ2-4, with D perhaps TRBD1 (6 bases). This CDR3 region has 17 residues. The ends were cut back, 4 bases at V and 3 bases at J, with 20 bases in the middle. Germline lookup yields CDR1 SGHRS and CDR2 YFSETQ. The CDR3, as DNA: TGCGCCAGCAGCCTCGTAACAGGATGGGGGCTCAAAAACATTCAGTACTTC. Protein sequence: CASSLVTGWGLKNIQYF.

This chain joins TRBV6-1 and TRBJ1-1, with TRBD1 identical over 7 bases. Germline V gene lookup returns CDR1 MNHNS and CDR2 SASEGT. This CDR3 spans 13 amino acids. Trimming took 3 bases from V and 4 from J; bases not matched to a gene: 2. CDR3 residues: CASSDRGSTEAFF. The CDR3 bases are TGTGCCAGCAGTGACAGGGGGAGCACTGAAGCTTTCTTT.

The sample holds a few counts of this clone. The chain recombines TRBV5-4 with TRBJ1-1; 10 nucleotides line up with TRBD1. CDR3 length equals 16 residues. Germline-derived CDR1 and CDR2 are SGHNT and YYREEE (reference sequence). V was pared by 4 bases and J by 2 bases, with 8 bases of the junction left unmatched. The CDR3 DNA reads as TGTGCCAGCAGCCCTCCCGGGACAGGGGCTAACACTGAAGCTTTCTTT. Amino acids: CASSPPGTGANTEAFF.

The CDR3 sequence: CASSLVGLAGGETQYF. DNA for the CDR3: TGTGCCAGCAGCTTGGTCGGTCTAGCGGGGGGGGAGACCCAGTACTTC. The chain combines TRBV5-6 with TRBJ2-5; 12 bases align to TRBD2. J lost 5 bases, V lost 0 bases, and 5 bases had no gene match. This CDR3 is built from 16 residues. The germline V gene has CDR1 SGHDT and CDR2 YYEEEE. Full variable domain (outside the CDR3, taken from reference TRBV5-6 and TRBJ2-5): DAGVTQSPTHLIKTRGQQVTLRCSPKSGHDTVSWYQQALGQGPQFIFQYYEEEERQRGNFPDRFSGHQFPNYSSELNVNALLLGDSALYLCASSLVGLAGGETQYFGPGTRLLVL.

V usage is TRBV7-9 and J usage is TRBJ2-3, with D tentatively TRBD2 (6 bases). CDR1 is SEHNR and CDR2 is FQNEAQ in the germline V gene (reference sequence). The V end was cut by 1 base, the J end by 2 bases, with 10 bases between. This CDR3 is 15 amino acids long. Here the CDR3 DNA reads TGTGCCAGCAGCTTAGGTGCGGGACCCACAGATACGCAGTATTTT. This translates into CASSLGAGPTDTQYF.